Following are 9 T cell receptor beta chains from one sample sequenced in a study of CD8+ T cells in alopecia areata. Sequencing relied on a cDNA template that was reverse transcribed from extracted RNA. This table comes from immunoSEQ multiplex PCR, and its TCRdb copy is limited to in-frame clones, with some not included. The sample holds 35,000 to 45,000 clones, 92% seen once. The treatment denotes: oral pan-JAK inhibitor, 5-10 mg twice daily. The sequencing here drew on CD8+ T cells sorted from blood, taken at week 24, from a patient treated with tofacitinib. The origin of the receptors is a human donor with alopecia areata.

The rearrangement links TRBV6-6 to TRBJ2-7; the D is unclear. V lost 0 bases to trimming and J lost 0 bases, with 9 bases between them. The CDR3 has 15 residues. The germline V gene encodes CDR1 MNHNY and CDR2 SVGAGI (reference sequence). The CDR3 loop reads CASSYSIGSSYEQYF. In nucleotides, the CDR3 is TGTGCCAGCAGTTACTCTATCGGCAGCTCCTACGAGCAGTACTTC.

This chain connects TRBV28 to TRBJ1-6; 7 bases are a match to TRBD1. Germline CDR1 and CDR2: MDHEN and SYDVKM. With V trimmed by 0 bases and J by 7 bases, 0 bases remained unmatched. This CDR3 has 14 residues. CDR3 DNA: TGTGCCAGCAGTTTATGGACAGGGAATTCACCCCTCCACTTT. This sequence encodes CASSLWTGNSPLHF.

The chain is built from TRBV5-6 and TRBJ2-5; D may match TRBD1 or TRBD2 (6 bases each). The J call may be wrong; the DNA end is better matched by TRBJ2-7. Germline V lookup: CDR1 SGHDT, CDR2 YYEEEE. The CDR3 sequence is 15 residues long. This CDR3 is CASSWGAGFGDEQYF. The CDR3 bases are TGTGCCAGCAGCTGGGGGGCAGGCTTCGGGGACGAGCAGTACTTC.

This chain's CDR3 is CASSPQGASSTDTQYF. CDR3 nucleotides: TGCGCCAGCAGCCCACAGGGGGCGTCTAGCACAGATACGCAGTATTTT. J is TRBJ2-3 and V is TRBV4-1; 9 bases align to TRBD1. Trimming cost V 4 bases and J 0 bases; bases outside gene matches: 5. In germline, CDR1 is MGHRA, CDR2 YSYEKL. The CDR3 spans 16 residues.

CDR3 DNA: TGTGCCAGCAGGGACAGCCACTATACCTACAATGAGCAGTTCTTC. Translated, it gives CASRDSHYTYNEQFF. The chain couples TRBV6-5 to TRBJ2-1, with D perhaps TRBD1 (6 bases). Per the germline V gene, CDR1 is MNHEY and CDR2 is SVGAGI. V lost 6 bases and J 2 bases, leaving 14 bases between the germline ends. CDR3 length: 15 residues.

The V call is TRBV7-8, the J call TRBJ1-1; no reliable D call. Trimming took 5 bases from V and 0 from J, leaving 16 bases between them. This CDR3 has 16 residues. CDR1 and CDR2 from the germline V gene are SGHVS and FQNEAQ. CDR3 in amino acids: CASSPSLPTLNTEAFF. The DNA for the CDR3 is TGTGCCAGCAGCCCATCACTCCCCACCCTGAACACTGAAGCTTTCTTT.

The chain couples TRBV30 to TRBJ2-7; D is unclear. This CDR3 region has 13 residues. V lost 0 bases to trimming and J lost 5 bases, with 11 bases between them. Germline assignment: CDR1 GTSNPN and CDR2 SVGIG (reference sequence). The CDR3 bases are TGTGCCTGGAGTGTCATAGCTACCCACGAGCAGTACTTC. It is translated as CAWSVIATHEQYF.

The chain carries TRBV4-1 and TRBJ2-3, with D perhaps matching TRBD2 (6 bases). Trimming stripped 9 bases from V and 0 bases from J, with 19 bases between. CDR1 is MGHRA, CDR2 YSYEKL, per germline. The CDR3 has 16 amino acids. In nucleotides, the CDR3 is TGCGCCAGATTGTCGGGGGATCCTTCTAGCACAGATACGCAGTATTTT. Translated: CARLSGDPSSTDTQYF.

The chain carries TRBV5-6 and TRBJ1-5; possibly TRBD1 for D (6 bases). The CDR3 is made up of 14 amino acids. Germline values: CDR1 SGHDT, CDR2 YYEEEE. V shed 6 bases and J shed 7 bases, with 17 bases lying between them. The CDR3 DNA sequence: TGTGCCAGCAACCCTTGGGGGGGCGGACAGCCCCAGCATTTT. Its protein is CASNPWGGGQPQHF.